This T cell receptor (beta chain) was sequenced in a study of OX40 agonist ivuxolimab in advanced cancers. Turning to this clone: As yet, its antigen is unknown.

Whole-study findings and limits: Low normalized T-cell clonal expansion was also seen in some nonresponders.

Produced via immunoSEQ multiplex PCR; TCRdb's table is partial and in-frame only. This sample has around 53,000 clones, with roughly 93% found just once. The clonotype was recovered from an adult with an advanced solid tumor such as melanoma, head and neck, liver or kidney cancer. The sample was CD4+ or CD8+ T cells sorted from blood, taken in a trial of the OX40 agonist ivuxolimab.

CDR3 in amino acids: CASSQWGGSYEQYF. The CDR3 DNA reads as TGTGCCAGCAGCCAATGGGGAGGATCCTACGAGCAGTACTTC. The V gene is TRBV16, the J gene TRBJ2-7, with a tentative D call TRBD2 (6 bases). This CDR3 has 14 residues. Germline CDR1 is KGHSY and CDR2 is FQNENV. V lost 1 base and J 1 base, leaving 8 bases between the germline ends.